The clone carrying this TCR beta chain was recorded a few times. The data were taken from a study of T cells in Graves' hyperthyroidism and ophthalmopathy. Authors of the study amplified TCR beta CDR3 regions from RNA transcripts. The TCR CDR3 first-round RT-PCR relied on the HTBI primer set. TCRdb re-called the multiplex PCR reads through MiXCR, storing one row per CDR3 protein. Among around 300,000 distinct CDR3 sequences, roughly 19% were seen once, and the ten largest hold approximately 37%. CDR3 length: 15 residues. With V trimmed by 3 bases and J by 4 bases, 4 bases remained unmatched. Germline assignment: CDR1 SGDLS and CDR2 YYNGEE.

The sequence derives from a man aged 50-59 years with Graves' ophthalmopathy. The sample taken for sequencing was blood. The genes are TRBV9 and TRBJ2-5; 12 bases are shared with TRBD2. The CDR3 sequence: CASSETSGSGETQYF. The CDR3 DNA is TGTGCCAGCAGCGAGACTAGCGGGAGTGGAGAGACCCAGTACTTC.